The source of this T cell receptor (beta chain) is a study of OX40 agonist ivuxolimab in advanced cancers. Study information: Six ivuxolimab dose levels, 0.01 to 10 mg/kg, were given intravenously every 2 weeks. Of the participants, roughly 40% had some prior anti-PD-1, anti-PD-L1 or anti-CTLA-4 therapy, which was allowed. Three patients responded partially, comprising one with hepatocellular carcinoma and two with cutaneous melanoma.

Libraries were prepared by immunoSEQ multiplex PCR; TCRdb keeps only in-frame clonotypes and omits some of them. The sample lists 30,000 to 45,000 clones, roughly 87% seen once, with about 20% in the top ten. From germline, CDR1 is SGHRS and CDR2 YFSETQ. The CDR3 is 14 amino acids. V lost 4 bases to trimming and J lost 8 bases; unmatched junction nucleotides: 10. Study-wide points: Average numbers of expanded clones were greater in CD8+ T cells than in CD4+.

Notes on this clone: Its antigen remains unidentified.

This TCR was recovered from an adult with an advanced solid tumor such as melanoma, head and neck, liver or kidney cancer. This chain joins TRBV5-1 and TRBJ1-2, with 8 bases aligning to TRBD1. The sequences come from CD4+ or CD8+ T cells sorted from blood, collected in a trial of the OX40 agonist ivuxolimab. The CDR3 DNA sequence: TGCGCCAGCAGCCCGACGGACAGGGTGTGGGGCTACACCTTC. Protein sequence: CASSPTDRVWGYTF.